This passage covers 3 T cell receptor beta chains from one sample sequenced in a study of shared clonotypes between healthy human individuals. Sequenced by immunoSEQ multiplex PCR; TCRdb stores in-frame clones only, minus some. The sample yields about 980,000 clones, around three quarters seen once. Sequencing was performed on memory CD4+ T cells sorted from blood. The subset here: CD45RA-negative fraction. The source of these receptors is a young man in good health.

The gene calls are TRBV7-2 and TRBJ2-7, with a possible D match to TRBD1 (6 bases). The CDR3 consists of 13 residues. From germline, CDR1 is SGHTA and CDR2 FQGNSA. The V end lost 5 bases, the J end lost 6 bases, and 14 bases lay between the germline ends. The CDR3 coding sequence is TGTGCCAGCAGCCGAGACAGGCGGTTCGAGCAGTACTTC. Protein: CASSRDRRFEQYF.

The chain recombines TRBV7-9 with TRBJ1-6; TRBD1 might be the D (5 bases). Germline CDR1 and CDR2: SEHNR and FQNEAQ (reference sequence). V was cut by 5 bases and J by 5 bases, with 13 bases left in between. CDR3 size: 15 residues. Written as DNA, the CDR3 is TGTGCCAGCAGCCTATACGGGACGGATAATTCACCCCTCCACTTT. Encoded protein: CASSLYGTDNSPLHF.

The genes are TRBV19 and TRBJ1-6, with 7 bases lining up with TRBD1. V gave up 4 bases and J gave up 9 bases; unmatched junction bases: 9. This CDR3 has 15 residues. Looked up from germline, CDR1 is LNHDA and CDR2 is SQIVND (reference sequence). The CDR3 region has the DNA TGTGCCAGTAGTACAAAGGGGGCAATGGGTTCACCCCTCCACTTT. It codes for CASSTKGAMGSPLHF. The full variable domain, with the rest looked up from reference TRBV19 and TRBJ1-6, is DGGITQSPKYLFRKEGQNVTLSCEQNLNHDAMYWYRQDPGQGLRLIYYSQIVNDFQKGDIAEGYSVSREKKESFPLTVTSAQKNPTAFYLCASSTKGAMGSPLHFGNGTRLTVT.